The entry below describes one T cell receptor (beta chain). Its target is unknown. Generated by immunoSEQ multiplex PCR, the TCRdb table keeps only in-frame clones and is missing some. The table lists millions of clones, around nine tenths of them singletons. These data originate in a study of shared clonotypes between healthy human individuals. Findings of the study overall: Few donors restricted represented genetic and exposure-history diversity.

The donors, all of them Caucasian adults, lived in Nashville, Tennessee. CDR3 length: 13 residues. V lost 1 base and J 4 bases, leaving 5 bases between the germline ends. Germline V gene lookup returns CDR1 SGHTA and CDR2 FQGNSA. Sequencing was performed on naive CD4+ T cells sorted from blood. The sample's subset: CD45RA+ positively selected. The chain combines TRBV7-2 with TRBJ2-1; D not resolved. The sequence was obtained from a man younger than 35 in good health. The CDR3, as DNA: TGTGCCAGCAGCTTAGAACAGTACAATGAGCAGTTCTTC. Protein product: CASSLEQYNEQFF.